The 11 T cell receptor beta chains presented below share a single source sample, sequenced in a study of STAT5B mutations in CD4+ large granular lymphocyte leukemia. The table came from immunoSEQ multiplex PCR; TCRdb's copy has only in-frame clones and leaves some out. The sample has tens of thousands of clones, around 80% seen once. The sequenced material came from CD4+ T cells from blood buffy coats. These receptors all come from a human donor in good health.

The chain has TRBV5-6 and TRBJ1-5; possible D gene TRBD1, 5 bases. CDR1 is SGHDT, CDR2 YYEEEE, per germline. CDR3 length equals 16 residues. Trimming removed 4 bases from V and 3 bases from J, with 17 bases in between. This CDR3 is CASSRGGNRPNQPQHF. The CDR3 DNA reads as TGTGCCAGCAGCCGGGGGGGGAACAGGCCCAATCAGCCCCAGCATTTT.

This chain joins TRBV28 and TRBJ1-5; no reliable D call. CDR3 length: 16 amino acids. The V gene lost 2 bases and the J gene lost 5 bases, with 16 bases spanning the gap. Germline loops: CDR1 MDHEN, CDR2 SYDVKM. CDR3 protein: CASSLRTGLIDQPQHF. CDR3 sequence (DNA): TGTGCCAGCAGTTTAAGAACGGGATTGATCGATCAGCCCCAGCATTTT.

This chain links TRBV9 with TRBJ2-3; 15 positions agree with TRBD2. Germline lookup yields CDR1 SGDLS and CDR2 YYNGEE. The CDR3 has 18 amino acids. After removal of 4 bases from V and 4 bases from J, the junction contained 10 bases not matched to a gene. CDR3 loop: CASSPRGLAGGLADTQYF. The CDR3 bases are TGTGCCAGCAGCCCCCGAGGACTAGCGGGGGGGCTCGCAGATACGCAGTATTTT. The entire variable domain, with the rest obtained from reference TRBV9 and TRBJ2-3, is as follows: DSGVTQTPKHLITATGQRVTLRCSPRSGDLSVYWYQQSLDQGLQFLIQYYNGEERAKGNILERFSAQQFPDLHSELNLSSLELGDSALYFCASSPRGLAGGLADTQYFGPGTRLTVL.

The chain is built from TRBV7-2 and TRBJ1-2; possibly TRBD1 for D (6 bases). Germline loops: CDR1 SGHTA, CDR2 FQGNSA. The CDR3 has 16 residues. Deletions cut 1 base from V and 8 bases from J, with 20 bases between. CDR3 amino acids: CASSLEGGASVLGYTF. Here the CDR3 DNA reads TGTGCCAGCAGCTTAGAGGGGGGGGCAAGTGTACTCGGCTACACCTTC.

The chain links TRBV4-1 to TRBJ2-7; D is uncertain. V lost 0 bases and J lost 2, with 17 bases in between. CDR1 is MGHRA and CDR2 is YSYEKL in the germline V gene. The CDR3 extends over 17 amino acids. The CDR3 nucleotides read TGCGCCAGCAGCCAAGAGCTTTTTGGTCAGTCAACCTACGAGCAGTACTTC. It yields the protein CASSQELFGQSTYEQYF.

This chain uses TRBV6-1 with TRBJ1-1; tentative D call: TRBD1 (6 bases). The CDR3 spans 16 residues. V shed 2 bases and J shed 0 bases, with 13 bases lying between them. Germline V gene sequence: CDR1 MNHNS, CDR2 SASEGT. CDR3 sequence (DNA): TGTGCCAGCAGTGAACGGGGGCGGCTTCTGAACACTGAAGCTTTCTTT. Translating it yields CASSERGRLLNTEAFF.

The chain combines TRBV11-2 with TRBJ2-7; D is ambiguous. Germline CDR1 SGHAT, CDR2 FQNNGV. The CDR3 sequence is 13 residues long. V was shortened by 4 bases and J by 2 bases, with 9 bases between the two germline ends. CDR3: CASSSLSTYEQYF. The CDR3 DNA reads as TGTGCCAGCAGCTCGCTATCGACCTACGAGCAGTACTTC.

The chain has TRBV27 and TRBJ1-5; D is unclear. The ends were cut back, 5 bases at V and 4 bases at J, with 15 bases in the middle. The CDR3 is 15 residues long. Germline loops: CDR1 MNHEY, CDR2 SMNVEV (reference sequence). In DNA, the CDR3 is TGTGCCAGCAGTGGAGGTACGGTGGGAAATCAGCCCCAGCATTTT. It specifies CASSGGTVGNQPQHF.

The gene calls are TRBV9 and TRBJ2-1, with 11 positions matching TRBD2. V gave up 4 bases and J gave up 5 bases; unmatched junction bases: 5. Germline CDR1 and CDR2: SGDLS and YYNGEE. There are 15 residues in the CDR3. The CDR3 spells CASSTLAGDDNEQFF. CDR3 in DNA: TGTGCCAGCAGCACACTAGCGGGGGACGACAATGAGCAGTTCTTC.

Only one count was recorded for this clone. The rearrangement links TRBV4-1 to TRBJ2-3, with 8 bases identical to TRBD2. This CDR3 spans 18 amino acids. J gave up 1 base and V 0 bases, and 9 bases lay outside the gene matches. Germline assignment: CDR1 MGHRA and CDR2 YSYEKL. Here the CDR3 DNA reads TGCGCCAGCAGCCAAGATTTCCTGTCAGCGGGGGGCACAGATACGCAGTATTTT. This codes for CASSQDFLSAGGTDTQYF.

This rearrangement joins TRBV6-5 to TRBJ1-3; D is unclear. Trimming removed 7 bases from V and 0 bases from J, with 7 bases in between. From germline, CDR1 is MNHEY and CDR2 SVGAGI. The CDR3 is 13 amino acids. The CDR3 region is CASTDRSGNTIYF. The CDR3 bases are TGTGCCAGCACGGATCGCTCTGGAAACACCATATATTTT.